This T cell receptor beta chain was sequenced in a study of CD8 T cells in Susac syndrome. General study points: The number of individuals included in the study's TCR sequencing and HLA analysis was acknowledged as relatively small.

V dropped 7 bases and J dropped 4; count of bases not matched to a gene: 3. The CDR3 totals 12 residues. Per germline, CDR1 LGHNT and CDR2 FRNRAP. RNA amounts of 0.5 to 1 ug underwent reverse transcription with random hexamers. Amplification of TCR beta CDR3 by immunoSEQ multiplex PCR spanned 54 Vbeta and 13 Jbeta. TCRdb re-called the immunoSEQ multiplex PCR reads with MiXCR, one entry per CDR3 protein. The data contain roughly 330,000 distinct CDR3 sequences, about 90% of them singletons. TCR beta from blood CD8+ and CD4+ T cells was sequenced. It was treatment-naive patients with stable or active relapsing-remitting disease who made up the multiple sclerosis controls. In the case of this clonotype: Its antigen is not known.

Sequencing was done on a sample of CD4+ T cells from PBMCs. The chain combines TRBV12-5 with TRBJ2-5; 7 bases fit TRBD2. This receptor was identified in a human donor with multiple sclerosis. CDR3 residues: CASAGGSETQYF. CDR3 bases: TGTGCTAGTGCCGGGGGGTCAGAGACCCAGTACTTC.